This T cell receptor beta chain was recovered during a study of T cell responses to AZD1222 COVID-19 vaccine. General study findings and limits: Seropositive AZD1222 recipients at baseline numbered only 5 to 7. Across spike, vaccine-associated CD4 TCRs were found, dominant at 160-218 and 743-854. Unmutated variant regions reportedly attract nearly half of all spike-specific TCRs.

The assay was immunoSEQ multiplex PCR, and TCRdb's table has in-frame clones only and misses some. The table has more than 95,000 clones, about 79% seen once. A word on this clone: Its target is unknown.

CDR3 length: 14 residues. The germline V gene has CDR1 LNHDA and CDR2 SQIVND (reference sequence). V lost 1 base and J lost 3; bases outside the gene matches: 3. This sequence originates from an adult who received the AZD1222 COVID-19 vaccine. The rearrangement uses TRBV19 and TRBJ2-7; TRBD2 matches 7 bases. The sample here was peripheral blood, taken 28 days after the second AZD1222 dose. As DNA, the CDR3 is TGTGCCAGTAGTATAGCTAGCGGAAACTACGAGCAGTACTTC. It encodes CASSIASGNYEQYF.